One T cell receptor beta chain is described in this entry. Its antigen is unidentified. Sequencing was performed with immunoSEQ multiplex PCR; in TCRdb, only in-frame clones are kept and a portion is missing. The sample lists approximately 130,000 clones; approximately 80% were seen once. The data belong to a study of cytotoxic CD8 clonotypes in ibrutinib-treated CLL. Study as a whole: Enrolment comprised about 10 relapsed/refractory and more than 14 treatment-naive patients; under 18 were IGHV unmutated. Partial responders about 24, complete 2; about twelve progressed and about 15 stayed in remission by median 68 months. Regarding the study as a whole: Clonality showed a rise at ibrutinib response that reversed toward baseline at progression.

This CDR3 contains 13 residues. With V trimmed by 4 bases and J by 12 bases, 10 bases remained unmatched. CDR1 and CDR2 (germline): SGHNT, YYREEE (reference sequence). The specimen comprised PBMCs, sampled after 24 months of ibrutinib treatment. The chain employs TRBV5-4 and TRBJ1-2; the match to TRBD1 covers 9 bases. The TCR sequence derives from a human donor with chronic lymphocytic leukemia. The CDR3 bases are TGTGCCAGCAGCCCGGGACAGGGCCAGCTGGACACCTTC. It specifies CASSPGQGQLDTF.